The TCR beta chain under discussion was sequenced for a study of neoadjuvant anti-PD-1 for oral cavity cancer. As for the study in general: Patients without progression received a fourth nivolumab dose around day 43, then surgical resection on days 50-56.

TCRdb's table, derived via immunoSEQ multiplex PCR, lists solely in-frame clones and lacks some. This repertoire shows tens of thousands of clones, approximately 87% found once; its top ten account for roughly 3%. Germline lookup yields CDR1 LNHDA and CDR2 SQIVND (reference sequence). CDR3 length: 14 amino acids. V was clipped by 1 base and J by 1 base, with 7 bases between them. This sample's time point: after neoadjuvant nivolumab, at surgical resection. The source is a person aged 35-79 years with oral cavity squamous cell carcinoma. The genes are TRBV19 and TRBJ1-1; D remains ambiguous. This sample comprised PBMCs, obtained after nivolumab (anti-PD-1) treatment. The CDR3 coding sequence is TGTGCCAGTAGTATAGGCCATCCGAACACTGAAGCTTTCTTT. This codes for CASSIGHPNTEAFF. The entire variable domain, with the rest obtained from reference TRBV19 and TRBJ1-1, is as follows: DGGITQSPKYLFRKEGQNVTLSCEQNLNHDAMYWYRQDPGQGLRLIYYSQIVNDFQKGDIAEGYSVSREKKESFPLTVTSAQKNPTAFYLCASSIGHPNTEAFFGQGTRLTVV.